Below are 22 T cell receptor beta chains sequenced from a single sample in a study of cytomegalovirus exposure and HLA in healthy donors. Primers included in the PCR were 60 Vbeta and 13 Jbeta primers. Sequenced by immunoSEQ multiplex PCR; TCRdb stores in-frame clones only, minus some. This repertoire shows around 120,000 clones, roughly four fifths found once; its top ten account for about 1.8%. Sequencing input: PBMCs. The source of these receptors is a man aged 18 to 30 in good health and CMV-seronegative.

V usage is TRBV7-9 and J usage is TRBJ1-2, with TRBD1 identical over 11 bases. V lost 7 bases to trimming and J lost 3 bases; unmatched junction nucleotides: 7. CDR1 and CDR2 from the germline V gene are SEHNR and FQNEAQ (reference sequence). This CDR3 has 15 residues. The CDR3 coding sequence is TGTGCCAGCAACTCTTGGACAGGGGGCCACTATGGCTACACCTTC. Protein: CASNSWTGGHYGYTF.

The rearrangement joins TRBV5-4 to TRBJ1-2, with D unresolved. Trimming cost V 1 base and J 6 bases, with 10 bases left between them. Germline CDR1 and CDR2: SGHNT and YYREEE (reference sequence). The CDR3 is made up of 13 amino acids. The CDR3 DNA is TGTGCCAGCAGCTTGCCGGGAATGGATGGCTACACCTTC. Translated: CASSLPGMDGYTF.

This rearrangement joins TRBV19 to TRBJ2-2; 11 positions agree with TRBD1. Trimming at V came to 6 bases and at J to 6 bases, leaving 12 bases not matched to a gene. The germline V gene has CDR1 LNHDA and CDR2 SQIVND (reference sequence). CDR3 length: 17 residues. CDR3 DNA sequence: TGTGCCAGTAGCACACACCTGGACAGGGGGCCCGCCGGGGAGCTGTTTTTT. Encoded protein: CASSTHLDRGPAGELFF.

This sequence joins TRBV9 and TRBJ2-1; 7 bases match TRBD1. Trimming cost V 3 bases and J 5 bases; bases outside gene matches: 2. The CDR3 spans 13 residues. Germline loops: CDR1 SGDLS, CDR2 YYNGEE. CDR3 DNA: TGTGCCAGCAGCGAAGGGACAGACAATGAGCAGTTCTTC. It specifies CASSEGTDNEQFF.

This chain connects TRBV27 to TRBJ2-1; tentative D call: TRBD2 (6 bases). Germline V gene sequence: CDR1 MNHEY, CDR2 SMNVEV (reference sequence). The CDR3 has 16 residues. Trimming stripped 6 bases from V and 2 bases from J, with 17 bases between. Written as DNA, the CDR3 is TGTGCCAGCAGGGGTCGGCTAGCGCGACCCTACAATGAGCAGTTCTTC. This encodes CASRGRLARPYNEQFF.

The genes are TRBV6-1 and TRBJ1-6; 7 bases line up with TRBD1. The V and J ends lost 2 bases and 5 bases, in that order; junction bases with no gene match: 3. Per germline, CDR1 MNHNS and CDR2 SASEGT. The CDR3 runs to 15 residues. In DNA form, the CDR3 reads TGTGCCAGCAGTGAATGGACAGGAAATAATTCACCCCTCCACTTT. It codes for CASSEWTGNNSPLHF.

The rearrangement links TRBV5-5 to TRBJ2-2; 8 bases are a match to TRBD1. V lost 6 bases to trimming and J lost 2 bases; unmatched junction nucleotides: 6. CDR3 length: 15 amino acids. The germline gives CDR1 SGHKS, CDR2 YYEKEE (reference sequence). The CDR3 region has the DNA TGTGCCAGCATCCCTGGACAGGGTAACACCGGGGAGCTGTTTTTT. Amino acids: CASIPGQGNTGELFF.

V usage is TRBV5-4 and J usage is TRBJ1-2, with TRBD1 identical over 7 bases. V shed 6 bases and J 1 base; nucleotides not matched to a gene: 6. The germline CDR1 and CDR2 sequences are SGHNT and YYREEE (reference sequence). The CDR3 has 14 residues. The CDR3 DNA reads TGTGCCAGCACCTACCCAGGGGGTAACTATGGCTACACCTTC. Its protein is CASTYPGGNYGYTF.

A few counts support this clone. V usage is TRBV5-1 and J usage is TRBJ2-7, with a possible D match to TRBD1 (6 bases). The CDR3 is made up of 13 amino acids. V dropped 4 bases and J dropped 3 bases, with 11 bases sitting between them. Looked up from germline, CDR1 is SGHRS and CDR2 is YFSETQ. CDR3 protein: CASSGGHVYEQYF. The CDR3 bases are TGCGCCAGCAGCGGGGGACACGTCTACGAGCAGTACTTC.

This clone was observed a handful of times. The chain is built from TRBV6-1 and TRBJ1-2; weak D call: TRBD1 (6 bases). Germline CDR1 reads MNHNS; CDR2 reads SASEGT. CDR3 length: 13 amino acids. V lost 7 bases and J lost 4, with 13 bases in between. The CDR3 spells CASTETGLYGYTF. The CDR3 nucleotides read TGTGCCAGCACCGAAACAGGGCTCTATGGCTACACCTTC.

The V gene is TRBV4-2, the J gene TRBJ2-3; D uncertain. The V gene lost 3 bases and the J gene lost 4 bases, with 11 bases spanning the gap. Germline CDR1 and CDR2: LGHNA and YNFKEQ. This CDR3 contains 14 residues. CDR3 in amino acids: CASSQAVRPDTQYF. The CDR3 DNA reads TGTGCCAGCAGCCAGGCGGTTCGGCCAGATACGCAGTATTTT.

The chain recombines TRBV5-4 with TRBJ2-1; 8 nucleotides match TRBD2. The CDR3 loop spans 15 amino acids. V gave up 2 bases and J gave up 2 bases; unmatched junction bases: 3. In germline, CDR1 is SGHNT, CDR2 YYREEE (reference sequence). As DNA, the CDR3 is TGTGCCAGCAGCTTCGGGGGGGGAGCCTACAATGAGCAGTTCTTC. Encoded protein: CASSFGGGAYNEQFF.

The chain joins TRBV9 to TRBJ2-3; TRBD2 is a possible D gene (5 bases). The CDR3 length is 16 residues. Trimming removed 0 bases at V and 0 bases at J, with 11 bases between. From germline, CDR1 is SGDLS and CDR2 YYNGEE. CDR3 sequence reads: CASSVETGSSTDTQYF. The CDR3 DNA is TGTGCCAGCAGCGTAGAAACGGGATCTAGCACAGATACGCAGTATTTT.

V usage is TRBV19 and J usage is TRBJ1-1; D not resolved. CDR1 and CDR2 (germline): LNHDA, SQIVND (reference sequence). This CDR3 has 16 residues. V dropped 3 bases and J dropped 5 bases, with 19 bases sitting between them. The CDR3 DNA follows: TGTGCCAGTAGTATCCTCCCGAGGCCGTCGGGGACTGAAGCTTTCTTT. The encoded protein is CASSILPRPSGTEAFF.

A note on this clone: Lacking the conserved final phenylalanine or tryptophan, this CDR3 likely reflects a read error. The J gene is TRBJ1-1, the V gene TRBV7-8; 7 nucleotides match TRBD1. The CDR3 has 12 amino acids. Germline V lookup: CDR1 SGHVS, CDR2 FQNEAQ. The V and J ends lost 9 bases and 1 base, in that order; junction bases with no gene match: 2. CDR3 residues: CASRGPNTEAFL. CDR3 DNA sequence: TGTGCCAGTAGGGGGCCGAACACTGAAGCTTTCCTT.

The CDR3 sequence is CASSGDRGEEKLFF. In nucleotides, the CDR3 is TGTGCCAGCTCGGGGGACAGGGGCGAAGAAAAACTGTTTTTT. The V and J genes are TRBV18 and TRBJ1-4, with 10 bases aligning to TRBD1. The ends lost 6 bases at V and 8 bases at J; junction bases unmatched: 6. The germline V gene has CDR1 KGHSH and CDR2 LQKENI. The CDR3 extends over 14 amino acids.

This clone came up once. This chain joins TRBV19 and TRBJ1-6, with 8 positions matching TRBD1. The germline V gene has CDR1 LNHDA and CDR2 SQIVND (reference sequence). The CDR3 extends over 15 amino acids. V trimming: 3 bases; J trimming: 8 bases; junction bases outside the gene matches: 6. CDR3 bases: TGTGCCAGTAGTATTGGTGGGACAGGATATTCACCCCTCCACTTT. This sequence encodes CASSIGGTGYSPLHF.

The rearrangement links TRBV7-8 to TRBJ2-1; D is unclear. The V gene lost 5 bases and the J gene lost 4 bases, with 9 bases spanning the gap. The CDR3 runs 13 residues. The germline gives CDR1 SGHVS, CDR2 FQNEAQ. The CDR3 reads CASSRHSYNEQFF. The CDR3, as DNA: TGTGCCAGCAGCCGGCACAGTTACAATGAGCAGTTCTTC.

V gene TRBV5-6 combines with J gene TRBJ1-4, with TRBD1 as a possible D gene (5 bases). This CDR3 is 16 amino acids long. In germline, CDR1 is SGHDT, CDR2 YYEEEE. V was trimmed by 2 bases and J by 1 base, leaving 12 bases between them. CDR3 in DNA: TGTGCCAGCAGCTTTGGCAGGGCTGGAACTAATGAAAAACTGTTTTTT. This translates into CASSFGRAGTNEKLFF.

A few counts support this clone. The chain uses TRBV19 and TRBJ1-1; 10 positions agree with TRBD1. CDR1 and CDR2 from the germline V gene are LNHDA and SQIVND (reference sequence). The CDR3 contains 15 residues. Losses at the gene ends were 6 bases for V and 3 bases for J; bases not matched to a gene: 7. CDR3 sequence reads: CASSGTGAEDTEAFF. DNA for the CDR3: TGTGCCAGTAGCGGGACAGGGGCAGAGGACACTGAAGCTTTCTTT. The entire variable domain, with the rest obtained from reference TRBV19 and TRBJ1-1, is as follows: DGGITQSPKYLFRKEGQNVTLSCEQNLNHDAMYWYRQDPGQGLRLIYYSQIVNDFQKGDIAEGYSVSREKKESFPLTVTSAQKNPTAFYLCASSGTGAEDTEAFFGQGTRLTVV.

The rearrangement joins TRBV7-8 to TRBJ1-5, with D possibly matching TRBD1 (6 bases). V was pared by 5 bases and J by 1 base, with 12 bases between. The CDR3 is 15 amino acids. The V gene's germline CDR1 is SGHVS and CDR2 FQNEAQ. The CDR3 sequence is CASSPRDTSNQPQHF. The CDR3 DNA sequence: TGTGCCAGCAGCCCCCGGGACACCAGCAATCAGCCCCAGCATTTT.

The genes are TRBV5-6 and TRBJ1-2; D not certain. CDR3 size: 14 residues. Per the germline V gene, CDR1 is SGHDT and CDR2 is YYEEEE. The V end was cut by 4 bases, the J end by 4 bases, with 14 bases between. CDR3 in amino acids: CASSGPQGLYGYTF. Written as DNA, the CDR3 is TGTGCCAGCAGCGGCCCCCAAGGACTCTATGGCTACACCTTC.